This T cell receptor beta chain was observed in a study of T cell repertoires in cytomegalovirus infection (dated by TCRdb to about 2019). At the level of the whole study: Donor HLA type was relevant to the analysis, because carriage of CMV infection together with the matching HLA type was indicated by public TCR beta signatures.

On the study overall, not on this receptor specifically: Cumulative frequency of public TCR beta family members discriminated carriers of CMV infection plus the relevant HLA type in this cohort and an independent roughly 340-donor cohort. The ex vivo response was dominated by HLA-C-restricted CMV-specific TCR beta clonotypes, which also provided the single most frequent clonotype in two of eight donors.

For sequencing, an Illumina HiSeq 1500 was employed. The raw public reads went through TCRdb reprocessing: fastp at Q25, MiXCR clone calling, in-frame beta chains kept. When rows share a CDR3 protein, they turn into one entry using the most common DNA and genes. This sample holds 80,000 to 130,000 distinct CDR3 sequences; less than 25% were observed only once. The ten largest clones take up more than 35% of the sample. Concerning this clonotype itself: Its binding antigen is unknown. No base qualities exist here, and no much larger clone lies one base off it.

The germline V gene specifies SGHDT as CDR1 and YYEEEE as CDR2. The cysteine opens and the phenylalanine closes a CDR3 of 15 amino acids. The sequence is cut down to CDR3 DNA, 45 bases in frame from base 1. Germline trimming amounts to 4 bases on V and 9 bases on J, with 8 as the count of junction bases outside the gene matches. This receptor was obtained from a human donor in good health (CMV status not recorded). Some clones in this sample may be carry-over from other donors' samples. Rearrangement joined TRBV5-6 to TRBJ1-6; the junction holds 9 bases that match TRBD1. The source material was CD8+ T cells from PBMCs. The bases are TGTGCCAGCAGCGCGGGACAGGGAAAGGGTTCACCCCTCCACTTT. This sequence encodes CASSAGQGKGSPLHF. The reference TRBV5-6 and TRBJ1-6 proteins fill in what lies around the CDR3, so the full variable domain reads DAGVTQSPTHLIKTRGQQVTLRCSPKSGHDTVSWYQQALGQGPQFIFQYYEEEERQRGNFPDRFSGHQFPNYSSELNVNALLLGDSALYLCASSAGQGKGSPLHFGNGTRLTVT.